The 2 T cell receptor beta chains below come from one sample, sequenced in a study of early T cells in non-severe SARS-CoV-2 infection. MiXCR, run by TCRdb on the 5' RACE reads, gives a single entry per CDR3 protein. The repertoire has about 70,000 distinct CDR3 sequences, roughly 12% of them found once; the top ten carry 15% to 17%. The sequencing used whole blood, collected at baseline. These TCRs come from an adult who was a healthcare worker with PCR-confirmed SARS-CoV-2 infection or an uninfected control (not recorded which). The donor label of this sample is uncertain.

This clonotype appeared a few times. This chain connects TRBV25-1 to TRBJ1-2; D not certain. V lost 3 bases to trimming and J lost 4 bases, with 6 bases between them. The CDR3 is 12 residues long. CDR1 and CDR2 (germline): MGHDK, SYGVNS. DNA of the CDR3: TGTGCCAGCAGTGACGGGAGCTATGGCTACACCTTC. Protein product: CASSDGSYGYTF.

This clonotype turned up a few times. The chain recombines TRBV11-2 with TRBJ2-5; the match to TRBD2 covers 9 bases. V shed 4 bases and J 6 bases; nucleotides not matched to a gene: 6. Germline V gives CDR1 SGHAT, CDR2 FQNNGV. The CDR3 sequence is 14 residues long. As DNA, the CDR3 is TGTGCCAGCAGCTCTAGCGGGGTCATTCAGACCCAGTACTTC. It encodes CASSSSGVIQTQYF.